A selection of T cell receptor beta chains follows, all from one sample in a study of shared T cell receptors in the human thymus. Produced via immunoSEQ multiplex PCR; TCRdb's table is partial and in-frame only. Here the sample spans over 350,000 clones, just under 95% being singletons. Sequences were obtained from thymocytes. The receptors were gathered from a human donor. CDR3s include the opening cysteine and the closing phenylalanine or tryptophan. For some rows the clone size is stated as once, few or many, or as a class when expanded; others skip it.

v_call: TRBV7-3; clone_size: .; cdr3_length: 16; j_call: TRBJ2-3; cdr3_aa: CASSLTFVDSTDTQYF
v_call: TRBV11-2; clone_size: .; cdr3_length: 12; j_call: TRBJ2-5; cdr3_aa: CASSLDRGPQYF
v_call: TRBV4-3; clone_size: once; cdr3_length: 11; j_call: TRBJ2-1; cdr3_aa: CASRGFNEQFF
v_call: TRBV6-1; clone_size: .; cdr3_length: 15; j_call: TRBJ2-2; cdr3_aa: CASSLGQANTGELFF
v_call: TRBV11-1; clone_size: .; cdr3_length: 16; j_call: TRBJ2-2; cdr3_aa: CASSLLRTSLPGELFF
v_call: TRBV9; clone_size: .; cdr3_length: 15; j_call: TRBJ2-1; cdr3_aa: CASSERDRGGDEQFF
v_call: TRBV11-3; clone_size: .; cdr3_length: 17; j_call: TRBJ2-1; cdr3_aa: CASSFDHLAGVHNEQFF
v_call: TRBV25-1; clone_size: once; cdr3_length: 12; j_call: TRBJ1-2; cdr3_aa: CASTKWGDGYTF
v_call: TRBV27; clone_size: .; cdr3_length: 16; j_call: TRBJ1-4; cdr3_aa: CASSPGQGVANEKLFF
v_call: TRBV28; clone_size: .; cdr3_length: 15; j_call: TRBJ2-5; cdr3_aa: CASSHKGQPQETQYF
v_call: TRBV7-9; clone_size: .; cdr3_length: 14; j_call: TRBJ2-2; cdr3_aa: CASSLGSRTGELFF
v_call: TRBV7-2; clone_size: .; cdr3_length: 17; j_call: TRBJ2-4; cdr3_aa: CASCILPPNPHKNIQYF
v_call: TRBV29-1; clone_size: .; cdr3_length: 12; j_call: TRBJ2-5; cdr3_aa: CSVERGSGTQYF
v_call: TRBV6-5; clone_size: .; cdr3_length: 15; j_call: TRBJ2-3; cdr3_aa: CASSPLAEVTDTQYF
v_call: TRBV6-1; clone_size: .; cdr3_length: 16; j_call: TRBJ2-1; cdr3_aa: CASSVVEAGTNNEQFF
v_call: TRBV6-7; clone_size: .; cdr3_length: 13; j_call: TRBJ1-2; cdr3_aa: CASSNGWGDGYTF
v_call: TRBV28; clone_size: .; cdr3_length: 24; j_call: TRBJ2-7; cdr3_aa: CAIKIRAGDRGSPPGLAGGYEQYF
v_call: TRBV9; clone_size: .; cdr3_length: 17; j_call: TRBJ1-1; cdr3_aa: CASSPLTYRNRYSEAFF
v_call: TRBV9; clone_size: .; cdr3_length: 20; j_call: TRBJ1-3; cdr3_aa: CASSGPPNSGLLFSGNTIYF
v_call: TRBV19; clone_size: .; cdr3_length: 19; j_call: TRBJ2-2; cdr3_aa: CASTKNPWDRARGTGELFF
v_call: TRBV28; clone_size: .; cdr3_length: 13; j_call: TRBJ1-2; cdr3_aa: CASSLSSNYGYTF
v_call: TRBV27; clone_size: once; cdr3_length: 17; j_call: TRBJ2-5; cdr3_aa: CASSLGTSGRDRWTQYF
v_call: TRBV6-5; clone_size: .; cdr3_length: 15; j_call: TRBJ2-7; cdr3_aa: CASSYSDYFSYEQYF
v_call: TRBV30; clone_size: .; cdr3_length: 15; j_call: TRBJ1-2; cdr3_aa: CAWSPSPGHLYGYTF
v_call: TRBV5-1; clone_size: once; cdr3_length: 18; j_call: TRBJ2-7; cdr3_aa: CASSFTSVDRTTSYEQYF
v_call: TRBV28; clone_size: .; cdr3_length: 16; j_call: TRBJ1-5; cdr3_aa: CASSWGQGAVGGPQHF
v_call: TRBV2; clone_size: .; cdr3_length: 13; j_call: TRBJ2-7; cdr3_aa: CASSRGAVYEQYF
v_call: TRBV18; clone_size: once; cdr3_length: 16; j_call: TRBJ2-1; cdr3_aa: CASSPMGGTSYNEQFF
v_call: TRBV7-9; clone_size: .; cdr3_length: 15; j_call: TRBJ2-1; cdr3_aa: CASSFNQLTYNEQFF
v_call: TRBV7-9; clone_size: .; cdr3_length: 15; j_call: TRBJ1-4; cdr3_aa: CASSLGSQDNEKLFF
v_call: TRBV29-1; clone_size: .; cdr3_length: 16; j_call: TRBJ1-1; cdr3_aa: CSVEDLSRERGTEAFF
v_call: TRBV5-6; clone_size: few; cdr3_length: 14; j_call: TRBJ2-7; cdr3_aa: CASSLSGSLYEQYF
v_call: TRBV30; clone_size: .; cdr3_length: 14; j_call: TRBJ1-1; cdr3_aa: CAWKQAAMNTEAFF
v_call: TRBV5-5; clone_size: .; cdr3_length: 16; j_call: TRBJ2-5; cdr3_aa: CASSLLPDRGQETQYF
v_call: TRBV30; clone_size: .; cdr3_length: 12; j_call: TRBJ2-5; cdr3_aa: CAGSSGKETQYF
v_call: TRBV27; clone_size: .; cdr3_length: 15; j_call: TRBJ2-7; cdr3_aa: CASSGAVGSSYEQYF
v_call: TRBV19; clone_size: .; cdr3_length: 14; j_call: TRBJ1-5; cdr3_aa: CASSGTDSNQPQHF
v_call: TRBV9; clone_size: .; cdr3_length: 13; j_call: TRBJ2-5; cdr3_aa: CASSVAPPETQYF
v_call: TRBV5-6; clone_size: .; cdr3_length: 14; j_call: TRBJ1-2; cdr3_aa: CASSLTGGAGGYTF
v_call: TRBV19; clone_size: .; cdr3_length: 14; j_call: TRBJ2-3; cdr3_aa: CASSPGSITDTQYF
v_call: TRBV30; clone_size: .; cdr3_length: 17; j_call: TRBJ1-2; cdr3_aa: CAWSADSQKGANYGYTF
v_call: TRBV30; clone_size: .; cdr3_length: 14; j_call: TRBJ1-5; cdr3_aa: CAWAVSYSNQPQHF
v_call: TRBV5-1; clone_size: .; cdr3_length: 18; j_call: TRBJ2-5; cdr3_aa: CASSFHNGHRKGQETQYF
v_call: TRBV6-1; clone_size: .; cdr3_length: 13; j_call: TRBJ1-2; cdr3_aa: CASSRQGDYGYTF
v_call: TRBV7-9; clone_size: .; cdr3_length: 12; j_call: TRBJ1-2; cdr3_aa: CASTQTVYGYTF
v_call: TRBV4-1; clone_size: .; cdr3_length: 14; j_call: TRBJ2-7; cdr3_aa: CASRRTSGTYEQYF